This is a list of T cell receptor beta chains from one sample in a study of blood T cell repertoires in COVID-19. The method was immunoSEQ multiplex PCR; TCRdb's version includes in-frame clones alone and lacks a portion of them. The table lists tens of thousands of clones, 90% of them singletons, with less than 8.5% in the top ten. Material for sequencing was peripheral blood. Receptors were obtained from a human donor in a cohort sampled during active COVID-19. Each CDR3 is given with its conserved first and last residue. Fields, in order: clone size, D gene, CDR3 length, J gene, V gene, CDR3 protein, CDR3 DNA. D genes are given only for firm matches. Not every row has a clone size; where given, it reads once, few, many or a size class.

NA,NA,14,TRBJ1-5,TRBV6-1,CASSEVPGNQPQHF,TGTGCCAGCAGTGAAGTCCCGGGGAATCAGCCCCAGCATTTT
once,NA,14,TRBJ2-5,TRBV19,CASSSVAGEETQYF,TGTGCCAGTAGTAGCGTGGCAGGGGAAGAGACCCAGTACTTC
NA,NA,14,TRBJ2-5,TRBV4-1,CASSQDESVKTQYF,TGCGCCAGCAGCCAAGACGAGTCGGTCAAGACCCAGTACTTC
NA,TRBD1,19,TRBJ2-3,TRBV5-1,CASHLFPAGRTGGTDTQYF,TGCGCCAGCCATCTCTTCCCTGCCGGTAGGACAGGGGGAACAGATACGCAGTATTTT
NA,TRBD2,16,TRBJ2-7,TRBV7-7,CASSRGGGGSSYEQYF,TGTGCCAGCAGCCGGGGTGGGGGAGGGAGCTCCTACGAGCAGTACTTC
NA,TRBD2,19,TRBJ2-1,TRBV18,CASSPSGALAGSFYNEQFF,TGTGCCAGCTCACCGTCTGGAGCCCTAGCGGGATCGTTCTACAATGAGCAGTTCTTC
NA,TRBD1,16,TRBJ1-4,TRBV24-1,CATSDFLGQGGQKLFF,TGTGCCACCAGTGATTTCCTGGGACAGGGGGGACAAAAACTGTTTTTT
NA,NA,13,TRBJ1-1,TRBV10-2,CASSNRVPAEAFF,TGCGCCAGCAGTAACAGGGTCCCCGCTGAAGCTTTCTTT
NA,TRBD1,14,TRBJ2-3,TRBV2,CASSVTGAGDTQYF,TGTGCCAGCAGTGTTACAGGGGCGGGAGATACGCAGTATTTT
few,NA,14,TRBJ1-2,TRBV28,CASRPQTGAYGYTF,TGTGCCAGCAGGCCCCAGACAGGCGCCTATGGCTACACCTTC
NA,NA,18,TRBJ1-5,TRBV27,CASSLLSPGRALYQPQHF,TGTGCCAGCAGTTTATTATCCCCAGGTAGAGCCCTCTATCAGCCCCAGCATTTT
NA,NA,13,TRBJ1-5,TRBV7-2,CASSWDKGQPQHF,TGTGCCAGCAGCTGGGACAAGGGTCAGCCCCAGCATTTT
NA,TRBD1,15,TRBJ2-2,TRBV6-6,CASSYRQGGTGELFF,TGTGCCAGCAGTTACAGACAGGGCGGCACCGGGGAGCTGTTTTTT
NA,TRBD1,16,TRBJ1-3,TRBV5-1,CASSLDGTGSFNTIYF,TGCGCCAGCAGCTTGGATGGGACAGGGAGTTTCAACACCATATATTTT
NA,TRBD1,15,TRBJ2-5,TRBV29-1,CSDWDRATSQETQYF,TGCAGCGACTGGGACAGGGCGACGAGTCAAGAGACCCAGTACTTC
NA,TRBD1,15,TRBJ1-6,TRBV27,CASSSSGTGKSPLHF,TGTGCCAGCAGTTCGTCCGGGACAGGGAAATCACCCCTCCACTTT
NA,TRBD2,16,TRBJ2-3,TRBV3-1/TRBV3-2,CASSLRTSGEADTQYF,TGTGCCAGCAGCCTTCGGACTAGCGGCGAGGCAGATACGCAGTATTTT
few,TRBD1,15,TRBJ1-6,TRBV5-6,CASSLFRTGPSPLHF,TGTGCCAGCAGCTTGTTCCGGACAGGGCCATCACCCCTCCACTTT
NA,TRBD1,15,TRBJ2-7,TRBV9,CASSVSGTGVHEQYF,TGTGCCAGCAGCGTATCCGGGACAGGGGTCCACGAGCAGTACTTC
NA,TRBD1,11,TRBJ1-2,TRBV29-1,CSVETGDGYTF,TGCAGCGTGGAAACAGGGGATGGCTACACCTTC
once,TRBD1,13,TRBJ2-5,TRBV12-3/TRBV12-4,CASKRDSSDTQYF,TGTGCCAGCAAAAGGGACAGCTCCGATACCCAGTACTTC
NA,NA,14,TRBJ2-7,TRBV7-9,CASSLGGSLYEQYF,TGTGCCAGCAGCTTAGGAGGTTCTCTCTACGAGCAGTACTTC
NA,NA,12,TRBJ2-3,TRBV5-1,CASSPRADTQYF,TGCGCCAGCAGCCCCCGGGCAGATACGCAGTATTTT
NA,NA,14,TRBJ1-2,TRBV21-1,CASSKEGQLHGYTF,TGTGCCAGCAGCAAAGAGGGACAGCTCCATGGCTACACCTTC
once,TRBD1,14,TRBJ1-5,TRBV16,CASSQGTGNQPQHF,TGTGCCAGCAGCCAAGGGACAGGGAACCAGCCCCAGCATTTT
NA,TRBD2,16,TRBJ2-1,TRBV19,CASSSQGGGMYNEQFF,TGTGCCAGTAGTTCTCAAGGCGGGGGAATGTACAATGAGCAGTTCTTC
NA,NA,15,TRBJ1-1,TRBV3-1/TRBV3-2,CASSPAGGGGTEAFF,TGTGCCAGCAGTCCCGCGGGAGGAGGGGGCACTGAAGCTTTCTTT
NA,NA,13,TRBJ2-5,TRBV6-2/TRBV6-3,CASSTRMGETQYF,TGTGCCAGCAGTACTAGGATGGGGGAGACCCAGTACTTC
NA,NA,13,TRBJ2-1,TRBV21-1,CASSRQGLREQFF,TGTGCCAGCAGCAGGCAGGGTTTGAGGGAGCAGTTCTTC
NA,TRBD2,19,TRBJ2-4,TRBV19,CASSIELRGLLAGGNIQYF,TGTGCCAGTAGTATAGAATTAAGGGGCCTACTAGCGGGGGGAAACATTCAGTACTTC
NA,NA,15,TRBJ1-5,TRBV7-8,CASSFDRNSNQPQHF,TGTGCCAGCAGCTTTGACAGAAATAGCAATCAGCCCCAGCATTTT
few,TRBD1,13,TRBJ1-2,TRBV5-1,CASSTDRGSGYTF,TGCGCCAGCAGCACTGACAGGGGCAGCGGCTACACCTTC
NA,TRBD2,15,TRBJ2-7,TRBV19,CASSIGGDLGYEQYF,TGTGCCAGTAGTATTGGGGGGGACTTAGGCTACGAGCAGTACTTC
NA,NA,14,TRBJ1-1,TRBV7-8,CASSLVGVGTEAFF,TGTGCCAGCAGCTTAGTGGGAGTGGGCACTGAAGCTTTCTTT
NA,NA,13,TRBJ1-2,TRBV14,CASSQQTNYGYTF,TGTGCCAGCAGCCAACAGACTAACTATGGCTACACCTTC
NA,TRBD2,16,TRBJ2-5,TRBV3-1/TRBV3-2,CASSQVGGGAQETQYF,TGTGCCAGCAGCCAAGTAGGCGGGGGGGCTCAAGAGACCCAGTACTTC
NA,TRBD1,16,TRBJ1-2,TRBV13,CASSTRTGSGLFGYTF,TGTGCCAGCAGCACCAGGACAGGTTCGGGGCTATTTGGCTACACCTTC
NA,NA,13,TRBJ1-1,TRBV12-5,CASSDLGNTEAFF,TGTGCTAGCTCTGATCTAGGGAACACTGAAGCTTTCTTT
NA,TRBD1,14,TRBJ2-3,TRBV6-4,CASSATGGTDTQYF,TGTGCCAGCAGCGCGACAGGGGGCACAGATACGCAGTATTTT
NA,TRBD1,16,TRBJ1-1,TRBV2,CASSQSPGQGGTEAFF,TGTGCCAGCAGCCAAAGCCCGGGACAGGGAGGTACTGAAGCTTTCTTT
once,TRBD1,15,TRBJ2-5,TRBV3-1/TRBV3-2,CASSQGLGQKETQYF,TGTGCCAGCAGCCAAGGGCTGGGACAGAAGGAGACCCAGTACTTC